This T cell receptor (beta chain) was recovered during a study of identical twins. Study-wide results and caveats: A partial confounding effect on zero-insertion analyses could come from invariant MAIT and iNKT cells.

TCRdb ran MiXCR on the 5' RACE reads and lists one entry per CDR3 protein. The table includes some 900,000 distinct CDR3 sequences, around an eighth detected once. The V end was cut by 2 bases, the J end by 2 bases, with 8 bases between. CDR3 length: 13 residues. CDR1 is DFQATT and CDR2 is SNEGSKA in the germline V gene (reference sequence). This clonotype was counted only a few times. Its specificity is not known. These data were also reused for a study on yellow fever vaccine responses in identical twins.

The V call is TRBV20-1, the J call TRBJ2-3; D is undetermined. This sequence originates from a woman between 18 and 30 years old in good health. Specimen: PBMCs. The CDR3 loop is CSARWAFTDTQYF. As DNA, the CDR3 is TGCAGTGCTAGATGGGCGTTCACAGATACGCAGTATTTT.